This paragraph covers one T cell receptor (beta chain) sequence. The antigen remains undetermined. The data stem from a study of T cells after yellow fever vaccination. MiXCR, run by TCRdb on the 5' RACE reads, gives a single entry per CDR3 protein. The data contain roughly 300,000 distinct CDR3 sequences, roughly 8.6% of them singletons. CDR1 and CDR2 (germline): SGHTA, FQGNSA. Trimming stripped 6 bases from V and 9 bases from J, with 18 bases between. This CDR3 comprises 15 residues. Study-wide findings and caveats: Among all clonotypes, a small share was observed in both CD4 and CD8 compartments. Most primary-vaccination clones recurred post-booster (roughly 96% CD4, roughly 91% CD8).

The chain uses TRBV7-2 and TRBJ1-6; the D is unclear. The receptor's source is a man aged 18 to 35 who received the YFV17D yellow fever vaccine. The specimen comprised PBMCs, sampled roughly 45 days after the first yellow fever vaccination. The CDR3 DNA reads TGTGCCAGCAGTTCCCCTGTGAGAGTCGGTTCACCCCTCCACTTT. Translating it yields CASSSPVRVGSPLHF.